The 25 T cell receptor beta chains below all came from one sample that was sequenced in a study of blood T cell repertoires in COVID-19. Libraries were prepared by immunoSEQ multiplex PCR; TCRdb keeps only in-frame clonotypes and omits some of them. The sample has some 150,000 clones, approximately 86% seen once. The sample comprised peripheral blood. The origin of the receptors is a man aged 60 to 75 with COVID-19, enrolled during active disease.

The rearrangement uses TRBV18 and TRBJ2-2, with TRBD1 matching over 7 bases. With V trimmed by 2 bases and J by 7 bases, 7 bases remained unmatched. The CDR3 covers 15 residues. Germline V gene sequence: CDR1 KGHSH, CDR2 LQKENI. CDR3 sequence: CASSPAGTVNGELFF. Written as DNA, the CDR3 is TGTGCCAGCTCACCAGCCGGGACAGTTAACGGGGAGCTGTTTTTT.

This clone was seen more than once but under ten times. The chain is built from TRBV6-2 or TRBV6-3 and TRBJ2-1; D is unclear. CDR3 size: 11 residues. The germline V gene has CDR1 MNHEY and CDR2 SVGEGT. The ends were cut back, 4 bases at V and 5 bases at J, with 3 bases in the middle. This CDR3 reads CASSSDNEQFF. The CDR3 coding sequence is TGTGCCAGCAGTTCAGACAATGAGCAGTTCTTC.

The CDR3 DNA sequence: TGTGCCAGCAGACGGGAACCGCTAGCTACCAATGAGCAGTTCTTC. This sequence encodes CASRREPLATNEQFF. The rearrangement uses TRBV2 and TRBJ2-1; weak D call: TRBD2 (5 bases). The ends were cut back, 6 bases at V and 6 bases at J, with 18 bases in the middle. The CDR3 has 15 residues. Per germline, CDR1 SNHLY and CDR2 FYNNEI. Variable domain in full (rest from reference TRBV2 and TRBJ2-1): EPEVTQTPSHQVTQMGQEVILRCVPISNHLYFYWYRQILGQKVEFLVSFYNNEISEKSEIFDDQFSVERPDGSNFTLKIRSTKLEDSAMYFCASRREPLATNEQFFGPGTRLTVL.

CDR3 DNA: TGTGCCAGCAGTTTAGTCGCGGGGGGCGGTGCGGGTCACGGGGAGCTGTTTTTT. Translating it yields CASSLVAGGGAGHGELFF. The V and J genes are TRBV28 and TRBJ2-2, with 8 bases identical to TRBD2. The ends lost 2 bases at V and 7 bases at J; junction bases unmatched: 15. Germline CDR1 and CDR2: MDHEN and SYDVKM. The CDR3 runs 18 residues. Based on the CDR3 plus reference TRBV28 and TRBJ2-2, the full variable domain is DVKVTQSSRYLVKRTGEKVFLECVQDMDHENMFWYRQDPGLGLRLIYFSYDVKMKEKGDIPEGYSVSREKKERFSLILESASTNQTSMYLCASSLVAGGGAGHGELFFGEGSRLTVL.

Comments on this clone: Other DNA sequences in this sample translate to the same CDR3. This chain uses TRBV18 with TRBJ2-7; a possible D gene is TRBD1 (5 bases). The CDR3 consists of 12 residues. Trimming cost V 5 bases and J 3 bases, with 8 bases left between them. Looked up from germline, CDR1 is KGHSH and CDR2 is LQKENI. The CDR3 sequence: CASSSDSYEQYF. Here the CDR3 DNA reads TGTGCCAGCTCATCCGACAGCTACGAGCAGTACTTC.

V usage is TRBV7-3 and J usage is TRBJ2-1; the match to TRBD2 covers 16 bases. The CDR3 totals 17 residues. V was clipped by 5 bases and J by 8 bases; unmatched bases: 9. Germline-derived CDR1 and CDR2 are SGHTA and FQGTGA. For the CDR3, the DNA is TGTGCCAGCAGCCTTGGGACTAGCGGGGGGGCCTTGGATGAGCAGTTCTTC. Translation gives CASSLGTSGGALDEQFF.

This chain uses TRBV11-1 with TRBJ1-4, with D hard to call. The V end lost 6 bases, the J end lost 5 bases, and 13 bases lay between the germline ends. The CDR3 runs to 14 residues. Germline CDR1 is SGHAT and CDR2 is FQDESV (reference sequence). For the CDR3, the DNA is TGTGCCAGCAGTCTTGGGCCCGGAAATGAAAAACTGTTTTTT. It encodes CASSLGPGNEKLFF. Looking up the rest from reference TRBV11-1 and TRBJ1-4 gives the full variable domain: EAEVAQSPRYKITEKSQAVAFWCDPISGHATLYWYRQILGQGPELLVQFQDESVVDDSQLPKDRFSAERLKGVDSTLKIQPAELGDSAMYLCASSLGPGNEKLFFGSGTQLSVL.

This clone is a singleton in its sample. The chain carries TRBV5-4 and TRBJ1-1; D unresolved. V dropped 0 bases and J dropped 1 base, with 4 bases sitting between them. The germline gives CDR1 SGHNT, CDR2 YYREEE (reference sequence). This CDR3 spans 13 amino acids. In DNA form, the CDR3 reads TGTGCCAGCAGCTTGGCGGGGAACACTGAAGCTTTCTTT. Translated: CASSLAGNTEAFF. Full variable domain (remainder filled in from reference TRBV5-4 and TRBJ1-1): ETGVTQSPTHLIKTRGQQVTLRCSSQSGHNTVSWYQQALGQGPQFIFQYYREEENGRGNFPPRFSGLQFPNYSSELNVNALELDDSALYLCASSLAGNTEAFFGQGTRLTVV.

The DNA for the CDR3 is TGTGCCAGCAGTGGCGGAGATTATAGCAATCAGCCCCAGCATTTT. This sequence encodes CASSGGDYSNQPQHF. The chain has TRBV2 and TRBJ1-5; D call uncertain. Trimming pared 4 bases from V and 0 bases from J, leaving 10 bases between. CDR1 and CDR2 (germline): SNHLY, FYNNEI. There are 15 residues in the CDR3. The full variable domain, with the rest looked up from reference TRBV2 and TRBJ1-5, is EPEVTQTPSHQVTQMGQEVILRCVPISNHLYFYWYRQILGQKVEFLVSFYNNEISEKSEIFDDQFSVERPDGSNFTLKIRSTKLEDSAMYFCASSGGDYSNQPQHFGDGTRLSIL.

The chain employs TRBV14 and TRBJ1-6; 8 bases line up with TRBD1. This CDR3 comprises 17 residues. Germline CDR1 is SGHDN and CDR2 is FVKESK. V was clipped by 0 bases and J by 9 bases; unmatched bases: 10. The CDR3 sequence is CASSQDLSSRGPSPLHF. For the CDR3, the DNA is TGTGCCAGCAGCCAAGATCTCTCGAGCAGGGGGCCTTCACCCCTCCACTTT.

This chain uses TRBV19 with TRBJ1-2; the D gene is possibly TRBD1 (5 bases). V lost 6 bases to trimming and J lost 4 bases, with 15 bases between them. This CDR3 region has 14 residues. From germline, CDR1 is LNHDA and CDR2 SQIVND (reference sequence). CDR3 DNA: TGTGCCAGTAGGGAACGTACAGGCCTCTATGGCTACACCTTC. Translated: CASRERTGLYGYTF.

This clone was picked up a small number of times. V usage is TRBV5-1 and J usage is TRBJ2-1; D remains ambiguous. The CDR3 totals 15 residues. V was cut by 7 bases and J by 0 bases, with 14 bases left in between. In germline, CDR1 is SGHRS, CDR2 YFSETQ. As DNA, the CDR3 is TGCGCCAGCGGCCATGAATTCAGCTCCTACAATGAGCAGTTCTTC. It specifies CASGHEFSSYNEQFF. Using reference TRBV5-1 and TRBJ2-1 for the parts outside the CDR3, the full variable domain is KAGVTQTPRYLIKTRGQQVTLSCSPISGHRSVSWYQQTPGQGLQFLFEYFSETQRNKGNFPGRFSGRQFSNSRSEMNVSTLELGDSALYLCASGHEFSSYNEQFFGPGTRLTVL.

Here the CDR3 DNA reads TGTGCCAGCAGCCAAACGACAGGGGAGCTGTTTTTT. Encoded protein: CASSQTTGELFF. This chain connects TRBV12-3 or TRBV12-4 to TRBJ2-2; D is ambiguous. Trimming removed 6 bases from V and 8 bases from J, with 10 bases in between. This CDR3 is built from 12 residues.

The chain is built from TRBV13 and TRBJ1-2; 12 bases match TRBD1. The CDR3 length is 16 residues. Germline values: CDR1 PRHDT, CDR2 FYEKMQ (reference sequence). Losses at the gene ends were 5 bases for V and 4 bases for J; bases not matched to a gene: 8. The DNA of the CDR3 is TGTGCCAGCAGCCGCGGGACAGGGGGCCGGAGCTATGGCTACACCTTC. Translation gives CASSRGTGGRSYGYTF.

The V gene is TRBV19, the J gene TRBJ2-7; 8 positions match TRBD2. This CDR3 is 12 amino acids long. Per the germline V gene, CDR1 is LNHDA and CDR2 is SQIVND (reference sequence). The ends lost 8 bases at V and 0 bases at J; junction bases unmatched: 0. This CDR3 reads CASRGGSYEQYF. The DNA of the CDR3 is TGTGCCAGTCGGGGGGGCTCCTACGAGCAGTACTTC.

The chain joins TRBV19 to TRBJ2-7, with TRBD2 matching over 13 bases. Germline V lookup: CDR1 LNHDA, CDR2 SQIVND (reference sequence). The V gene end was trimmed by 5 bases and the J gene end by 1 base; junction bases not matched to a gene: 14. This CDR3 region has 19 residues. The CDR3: CASSWGFGTSGAKSYEQYF. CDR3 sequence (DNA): TGTGCCAGTAGTTGGGGATTTGGGACTAGCGGGGCGAAGTCCTACGAGCAGTACTTC.

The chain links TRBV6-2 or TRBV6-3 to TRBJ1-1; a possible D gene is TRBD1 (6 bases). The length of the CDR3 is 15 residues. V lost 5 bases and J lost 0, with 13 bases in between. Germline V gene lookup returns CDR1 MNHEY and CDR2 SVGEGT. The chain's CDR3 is CASSIAGAVNTEAFF. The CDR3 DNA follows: TGTGCCAGCAGTATTGCGGGGGCGGTGAACACTGAAGCTTTCTTT.

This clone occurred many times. The CDR3 is CASSPYRGGDSYEQYF. The CDR3, as DNA: TGTGCCAGCAGCCCGTATCGTGGGGGGGACTCCTACGAGCAGTACTTC. The genes are TRBV7-9 and TRBJ2-7, with 7 bases lining up with TRBD2. The CDR3 runs 16 residues. V lost 5 bases, J lost 0 bases, and 10 bases stayed unmatched. CDR1 is SEHNR and CDR2 is FQNEAQ in the germline V gene (reference sequence).

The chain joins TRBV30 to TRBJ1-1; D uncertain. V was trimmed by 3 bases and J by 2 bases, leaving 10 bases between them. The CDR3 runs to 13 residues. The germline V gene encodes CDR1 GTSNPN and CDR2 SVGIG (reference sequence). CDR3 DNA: TGTGCCTGGAGGCCACGTCTAAACACTGAAGCTTTCTTT. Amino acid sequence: CAWRPRLNTEAFF.

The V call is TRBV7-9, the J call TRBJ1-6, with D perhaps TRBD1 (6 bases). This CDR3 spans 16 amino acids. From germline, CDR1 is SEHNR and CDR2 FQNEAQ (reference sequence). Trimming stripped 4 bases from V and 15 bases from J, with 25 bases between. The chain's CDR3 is CASSSQTGTAFGDLHF. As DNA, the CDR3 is TGTGCCAGCAGCTCCCAGACAGGAACCGCCTTTGGGGACCTCCACTTT.

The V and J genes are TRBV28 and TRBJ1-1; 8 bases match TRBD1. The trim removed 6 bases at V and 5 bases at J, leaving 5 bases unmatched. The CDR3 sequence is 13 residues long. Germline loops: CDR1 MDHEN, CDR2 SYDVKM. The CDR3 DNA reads TGTGCCAGCAGAACAGGGGGATGGACTGAAGCTTTCTTT. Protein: CASRTGGWTEAFF.

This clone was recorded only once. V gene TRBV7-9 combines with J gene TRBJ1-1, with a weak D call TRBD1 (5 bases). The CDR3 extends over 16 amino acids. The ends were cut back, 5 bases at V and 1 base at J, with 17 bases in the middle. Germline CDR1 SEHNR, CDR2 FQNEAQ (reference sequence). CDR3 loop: CASSPLGRGRNTEAFF. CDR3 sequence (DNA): TGTGCCAGCAGCCCCCTAGGGAGGGGTAGGAACACTGAAGCTTTCTTT. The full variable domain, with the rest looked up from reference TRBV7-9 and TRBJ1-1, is DTGVSQNPRHKITKRGQNVTFRCDPISEHNRLYWYRQTLGQGPEFLTYFQNEAQLEKSRLLSDRFSAERPKGSFSTLEIQRTEQGDSAMYLCASSPLGRGRNTEAFFGQGTRLTVV.

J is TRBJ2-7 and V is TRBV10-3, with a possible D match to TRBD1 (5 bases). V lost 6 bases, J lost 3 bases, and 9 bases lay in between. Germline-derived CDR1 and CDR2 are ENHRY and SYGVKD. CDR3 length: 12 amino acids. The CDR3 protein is CAISRQGYEQYF. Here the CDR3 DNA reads TGTGCCATCAGCCGCCAGGGCTACGAGCAGTACTTC.

In nucleotides, the CDR3 is TGTGCCAGCAGCCCCCTGAACCCGTATAGCGGGGGGGTGCGGGGTGAGCAGTTCTTC. Translated: CASSPLNPYSGGVRGEQFF. The gene calls are TRBV6-2 or TRBV6-3 and TRBJ2-1, with 11 bases that match TRBD2. V lost 6 bases, J lost 9 bases, and 22 bases stayed unmatched. The CDR3 runs to 19 residues. Looked up from germline, CDR1 is MNHEY and CDR2 is SVGEGT.

In DNA, the CDR3 is TGTGCCAGCAGTTTCGGGACAGGGTCTGAAAAACTGTTTTTT. Amino acids: CASSFGTGSEKLFF. The V and J genes are TRBV6-6 and TRBJ1-4; 9 bases fit TRBD1. The CDR3 spans 14 residues. V lost 4 bases and J lost 7; bases outside the gene matches: 4. Per the germline V gene, CDR1 is MNHNY and CDR2 is SVGAGI (reference sequence).